Listed below are T cell receptor beta chains from one sample, sequenced in a study of blood T cells in healthy people across ages. TCRdb re-called the 5' RACE reads through MiXCR, storing one row per CDR3 protein. Of approximately 2,000,000 distinct CDR3 sequences listed, around 42% are singletons. The sequenced sample was blood. These receptors came from a human donor in good health. CDR3s include the opening cysteine and the closing phenylalanine or tryptophan. The D gene is left open where the match is weak. Clone size is not always given. Where it is, it says once, few, many or a class for expanded clones.

J gene: TRBJ1-2; D gene: TRBD1; V gene: TRBV6-2/TRBV6-3; clone size: -; CDR3 protein: CASSKHPGGNSDYGYTF; CDR3 DNA: TGTGCCAGCAGTAAACACCCAGGGGGCAATTCGGACTATGGCTACACCTTC
J gene: TRBJ2-7; D gene: -; V gene: TRBV3-1; clone size: few; CDR3 protein: CASFMGHPDSYEQYF; CDR3 DNA: TGTGCCAGCTTCATGGGACACCCTGACTCCTACGAGCAGTACTTC
J gene: TRBJ1-6; D gene: -; V gene: TRBV7-2; clone size: -; CDR3 protein: CASSLDTGIDSPLHF; CDR3 DNA: TGTGCCAGCAGCTTGGACACAGGAATCGACTCACCCCTCCACTTT
J gene: TRBJ2-7; D gene: -; V gene: TRBV7-2; clone size: few; CDR3 protein: CASSSTANEQYF; CDR3 DNA: TGTGCCAGCAGCTCGACAGCGAATGAGCAGTACTTC
J gene: TRBJ2-4; D gene: -; V gene: TRBV5-1; clone size: -; CDR3 protein: CASSLAGLKNIQYF; CDR3 DNA: TGCGCCAGCAGCTTGGCCGGGCTCAAAAACATTCAGTACTTC
J gene: TRBJ2-3; D gene: -; V gene: TRBV9; clone size: few; CDR3 protein: CASSVATSTDTQYF; CDR3 DNA: TGTGCCAGCAGCGTCGCCACTAGCACAGATACGCAGTATTTT
J gene: TRBJ2-2; D gene: -; V gene: TRBV12-3/TRBV12-4; clone size: -; CDR3 protein: CASSTSNTGELFF; CDR3 DNA: -
J gene: TRBJ2-1; D gene: TRBD2; V gene: TRBV29-1; clone size: few; CDR3 protein: CTTHRGGINEQFF; CDR3 DNA: TGCACTACCCATCGGGGAGGGATTAATGAGCAGTTCTTC
J gene: TRBJ2-5; D gene: -; V gene: TRBV12-3/TRBV12-4; clone size: few; CDR3 protein: CASRGDREETQYF; CDR3 DNA: TGTGCCAGCAGAGGCGACCGGGAAGAGACCCAGTACTTC
J gene: TRBJ1-2; D gene: TRBD1; V gene: TRBV12-3/TRBV12-4; clone size: few; CDR3 protein: CASCQGGARTHRGYTF; CDR3 DNA: TGTGCCAGCTGTCAGGGGGGGGCGCGGACCCATCGGGGCTACACCTTC
J gene: TRBJ2-3; D gene: -; V gene: TRBV20-1; clone size: -; CDR3 protein: CSAGPSGTDTQYF; CDR3 DNA: TGCAGTGCTGGGCCTAGCGGCACAGATACGCAGTATTTT
J gene: TRBJ2-1; D gene: TRBD2; V gene: TRBV29-1; clone size: -; CDR3 protein: CSVEGPTSGGFGYNEQFF; CDR3 DNA: TGCAGCGTTGAAGGGCCTACTAGCGGGGGGTTTGGCTACAATGAGCAGTTCTTC
J gene: TRBJ1-2; D gene: TRBD1; V gene: TRBV10-3; clone size: -; CDR3 protein: CAISESIGGDDYGYTF; CDR3 DNA: TGTGCCATCAGTGAGTCTATAGGGGGCGATGACTATGGCTACACCTTC
J gene: TRBJ1-2; D gene: -; V gene: TRBV4-2; clone size: -; CDR3 protein: CASSQDYASGYTF; CDR3 DNA: TGTGCCAGCAGCCAAGACTATGCTAGTGGCTACACCTTC
J gene: TRBJ2-7; D gene: -; V gene: TRBV15; clone size: few; CDR3 protein: CATSLGGGSTYEQYF; CDR3 DNA: TGTGCCACCAGCCTAGGAGGAGGGTCCACCTACGAGCAGTACTTC
J gene: TRBJ1-2; D gene: -; V gene: TRBV7-2; clone size: -; CDR3 protein: CASSLDAGQGYGYTF; CDR3 DNA: TGTGCCAGCAGCTTAGATGCCGGGCAGGGATATGGCTACACCTTC
J gene: TRBJ1-5; D gene: -; V gene: TRBV6-5; clone size: few; CDR3 protein: CASRYSLNQPQHF; CDR3 DNA: TGTGCCAGCAGATACAGTCTGAATCAGCCCCAGCATTTT
J gene: TRBJ1-5; D gene: TRBD1; V gene: TRBV6-1; clone size: -; CDR3 protein: CASSVTWETGRQPQHF; CDR3 DNA: TGTGCCAGCAGTGTCACATGGGAGACAGGGAGACAGCCCCAGCATTTT
J gene: TRBJ2-1; D gene: TRBD2; V gene: TRBV7-9; clone size: -; CDR3 protein: CASSLVSGSYNEQFF; CDR3 DNA: TGTGCCAGCAGCTTAGTGAGCGGGAGTTACAATGAGCAGTTCTTC
J gene: TRBJ2-7; D gene: -; V gene: TRBV5-1; clone size: -; CDR3 protein: CASRKDPDGGEQYF; CDR3 DNA: TGCGCCAGCAGGAAAGACCCCGACGGAGGGGAGCAGTACTTC
J gene: TRBJ2-7; D gene: TRBD1; V gene: TRBV6-5; clone size: -; CDR3 protein: CASSYGTGGHEQYF; CDR3 DNA: TGTGCCAGCAGTTACGGGACAGGGGGACACGAGCAGTACTTC
J gene: TRBJ2-2; D gene: -; V gene: TRBV4-3; clone size: -; CDR3 protein: CASSQDHSGSASGELFF; CDR3 DNA: TGCGCCAGCAGCCAAGATCACTCTGGTAGCGCTTCCGGGGAGCTGTTTTTT
J gene: TRBJ2-7; D gene: -; V gene: TRBV6-5; clone size: -; CDR3 protein: CASGVGGSCEQYF; CDR3 DNA: TGTGCCAGCGGTGTCGGGGGATCCTGCGAGCAGTACTTC
J gene: TRBJ2-1; D gene: TRBD2; V gene: TRBV25-1; clone size: -; CDR3 protein: CASSAGLAGGPGEQFF; CDR3 DNA: TGTGCCAGCAGTGCGGGACTAGCGGGGGGGCCGGGCGAGCAGTTCTTC
J gene: TRBJ2-1; D gene: TRBD2; V gene: TRBV7-2; clone size: few; CDR3 protein: CASSKGLVSNEQFF; CDR3 DNA: TGTGCCAGCAGCAAGGGACTAGTGAGCAATGAGCAGTTCTTC
J gene: TRBJ2-7; D gene: -; V gene: TRBV7-2; clone size: few; CDR3 protein: CASSKRGTDLTYEQYF; CDR3 DNA: TGTGCCAGCAGCAAAAGGGGGACGGACTTAACCTACGAGCAGTACTTC